The 28 T cell receptor beta chains reported below all come from one sample, sequenced in a study of beta chain features in type 1 diabetes. Reverse transcribing all isolated RNA meant expressed TCRB transcripts were sequenced. The data were produced by immunoSEQ multiplex PCR, yet TCRdb's version contains in-frame clones alone and is incomplete. The table lists about 900,000 clones, roughly 17% of them singletons. Sequencing used naive CD4+ T cells from blood. These receptors were obtained from a woman younger than 35 in good health.

In its sample, this clone was seen a few times. The rearrangement uses TRBV29-1 and TRBJ2-7; D could derive from TRBD1 or TRBD2 (5 bases each). Per germline, CDR1 SQVTM and CDR2 ANQGSEA. V was pared by 5 bases and J by 0 bases, with 8 bases between. This CDR3 spans 12 amino acids. The chain's CDR3 is CSVRGGSYEQYF. The CDR3 DNA sequence: TGCAGCGTTCGTGGGGGCTCCTACGAGCAGTACTTC.

This clone has a handful of counts. The chain links TRBV5-1 to TRBJ2-5; possible D gene TRBD1, 5 bases. Trimming took off 1 base at V and 1 base at J, with 11 bases between the two ends. This CDR3 spans 15 amino acids. CDR1 and CDR2 (germline): SGHRS, YFSETQ. DNA of the CDR3: TGCGCCAGCAGCTTGAATGACAGAGCCCAAGAGACCCAGTACTTC. Protein product: CASSLNDRAQETQYF.

This clone has more than one count but fewer than ten. The chain couples TRBV5-6 to TRBJ1-1, with D unresolved. Deletions cut 2 bases from V and 1 base from J, with 12 bases between. Per the germline V gene, CDR1 is SGHDT and CDR2 is YYEEEE. This CDR3 is 15 amino acids long. CDR3 region: CASSFSPGANTEAFF. The CDR3, as DNA: TGTGCCAGCAGCTTTTCTCCGGGAGCGAACACTGAAGCTTTCTTT.

This clone occurred a few times. The chain carries TRBV7-2 and TRBJ2-1; 10 bases line up with TRBD2. V trimming: 5 bases; J trimming: 0 bases; junction bases outside the gene matches: 13. Germline CDR1 is SGHTA and CDR2 is FQGNSA. The CDR3 loop spans 19 amino acids. The CDR3 loop is CASSLKGVAGGRSYNEQFF. The CDR3 DNA is TGTGCCAGCAGCCTCAAGGGAGTAGCGGGAGGACGCTCCTACAATGAGCAGTTCTTC.

V and J are TRBV7-2 and TRBJ1-1; D ambiguous. The CDR3 is 14 amino acids. The V end lost 1 base, the J end lost 3 bases, and 9 bases lay between the germline ends. CDR1 is SGHTA and CDR2 is FQGNSA in the germline V gene. This CDR3 is CASSLGVGYTEAFF. CDR3 DNA sequence: TGTGCCAGCAGCTTAGGGGTCGGGTACACTGAAGCTTTCTTT.

The chain employs TRBV7-3 and TRBJ2-1; the D is unclear. The CDR3 has 11 residues. The V gene's germline CDR1 is SGHTA and CDR2 FQGTGA. V was pared by 1 base and J by 10 bases, with 5 bases between. CDR3 region: CASSLMGEQFF. The CDR3 nucleotides are TGTGCCAGCAGCTTAATGGGAGAGCAGTTCTTC.

This chain uses TRBV28 with TRBJ1-5; D is ambiguous. Germline lookup yields CDR1 MDHEN and CDR2 SYDVKM. With 3 bases removed from V and 1 base from J, the gap between germline ends came to 7 bases. The CDR3 has 14 residues. The CDR3 DNA follows: TGTGCCAGCAGTTTGTGGGAAAGCAATCAGCCCCAGCATTTT. This codes for CASSLWESNQPQHF.

This clone was found a few times. Other DNA sequences in the sample encode the same CDR3. The chain links TRBV5-1 to TRBJ2-1; 7 bases are shared with TRBD2. The CDR3 has 15 amino acids. The junction had 1 base not matched to a gene; V was cut back by 0 bases and J by 1 base. CDR1 and CDR2 from the germline V gene are SGHRS and YFSETQ. The CDR3 is CASSLGLASYNEQFF. The CDR3 bases are TGCGCCAGCAGCTTGGGACTAGCTTCCTACAATGAGCAGTTCTTC.

In this sample, this clone turned up a few times. V gene TRBV7-2 combines with J gene TRBJ1-5; D not resolved. The germline V gene encodes CDR1 SGHTA and CDR2 FQGNSA. CDR3 length: 16 amino acids. V shed 0 bases and J shed 2 bases, with 11 bases lying between them. DNA for the CDR3: TGTGCCAGCAGCTTAGCAGGCGCGTTTGGCAATCAGCCCCAGCATTTT. Translating it yields CASSLAGAFGNQPQHF.

The chain employs TRBV4-2 and TRBJ2-2; D ambiguous. CDR3 size: 14 residues. Germline-derived CDR1 and CDR2 are LGHNA and YNFKEQ. The germline V and J ends were trimmed by 6 bases and 0 bases, with 8 bases remaining between them. In DNA, the CDR3 is TGTGCCAGCAGAGACCCCGCGAACACCGGGGAGCTGTTTTTT. As protein: CASRDPANTGELFF.

The chain couples TRBV9 to TRBJ2-3, with D perhaps matching TRBD1 (6 bases). CDR3 length: 15 residues. Trimming removed 5 bases at V and 3 bases at J, with 16 bases between. CDR1 and CDR2 from the germline V gene are SGDLS and YYNGEE. The CDR3 nucleotides are TGTGCCAGCAGTTTAGAGGGGGAGCGGACAGATACGCAGTATTTT. This gives the protein CASSLEGERTDTQYF.

V gene TRBV7-2 combines with J gene TRBJ2-3, with D uncertain. With 5 bases removed from V and 5 bases from J, the gap between germline ends came to 8 bases. Germline lookup yields CDR1 SGHTA and CDR2 FQGNSA. The CDR3 consists of 12 residues. The CDR3 loop reads CASSTQVDTQYF. In DNA, the CDR3 is TGTGCCAGCAGCACACAAGTAGATACGCAGTATTTT.

This clone was observed a handful of times. The chain couples TRBV19 to TRBJ2-2; no clear D. V lost 3 bases and J lost 2, with 13 bases in between. Germline V lookup: CDR1 LNHDA, CDR2 SQIVND (reference sequence). The CDR3 is 16 amino acids. The CDR3 region is CASSMAPSINTGELFF. The CDR3 coding sequence is TGTGCCAGTAGTATGGCCCCGTCCATAAACACCGGGGAGCTGTTTTTT.

There are a few counts of this clone. V is TRBV7-9 and J is TRBJ2-3; D is unclear. CDR1 and CDR2 (germline): SEHNR, FQNEAQ (reference sequence). Deletions cut 5 bases from V and 0 bases from J, with 9 bases between. The CDR3 extends over 14 amino acids. CDR3 DNA sequence: TGTGCCAGCAGCAGGCGGTATAGCACAGATACGCAGTATTTT. Encoded protein: CASSRRYSTDTQYF.

As concerns this clone: The sample contains more than one DNA sequence encoding this CDR3. The J gene is TRBJ2-5, the V gene TRBV7-9; possible D gene TRBD1, 6 bases. Germline loops: CDR1 SEHNR, CDR2 FQNEAQ (reference sequence). The germline V and J ends were trimmed by 6 bases and 3 bases, with 8 bases remaining between them. This CDR3 is built from 12 residues. CDR3 in amino acids: CASSWTEETQYF. The CDR3 DNA reads TGTGCCAGCAGTTGGACAGAAGAGACCCAGTACTTC.

The J gene is TRBJ1-2, the V gene TRBV28; no reliable D call. The CDR3 spans 13 residues. V lost 7 bases and J 4 bases, leaving 13 bases between the germline ends. The V gene's germline CDR1 is MDHEN and CDR2 SYDVKM. The CDR3 DNA is TGTGCCAGCACCGGATCGACCGGCTATGGCTACACCTTC. Translation: CASTGSTGYGYTF.

V is TRBV7-9 and J is TRBJ2-1; possibly TRBD1 for D (5 bases). Germline values: CDR1 SEHNR, CDR2 FQNEAQ (reference sequence). The CDR3 has 17 amino acids. Deletions cut 1 base from V and 6 bases from J, with 19 bases between. CDR3 region: CASSLVVGQGPLNEQFF. DNA of the CDR3: TGTGCCAGCAGCTTAGTTGTAGGGCAGGGCCCGCTCAATGAGCAGTTCTTC.

The J gene is TRBJ2-1, the V gene TRBV9; maybe TRBD2 (6 bases). The CDR3 extends over 12 amino acids. From germline, CDR1 is SGDLS and CDR2 YYNGEE. The V gene lost 1 base and the J gene lost 11 bases, with 10 bases spanning the gap. CDR3 DNA sequence: TGTGCCAGCAGCGTATATAGCGGCCAGCAGTTCTTC. Translation gives CASSVYSGQQFF.

The rearrangement joins TRBV15 to TRBJ1-4, with TRBD1 identical over 8 bases. The CDR3 is made up of 13 amino acids. V was clipped by 5 bases and J by 8 bases; unmatched bases: 4. CDR1 LNHNV and CDR2 YYDKDF come from the germline V gene (reference sequence). CDR3 sequence (DNA): TGTGCCACCAGCTGGACAGGGAGGGAAAAACTGTTTTTT. Amino acids: CATSWTGREKLFF.

This clone was recorded a few times. The chain links TRBV7-9 to TRBJ2-1; D gene ambiguous. The V and J ends lost 1 base and 0 bases respectively, with 10 bases between them. Germline CDR1 and CDR2: SEHNR and FQNEAQ (reference sequence). The CDR3 has 16 residues. The CDR3 coding sequence is TGTGCCAGCAGCTTAGTAGTAACGATCTCCTACAATGAGCAGTTCTTC. It codes for CASSLVVTISYNEQFF.

A few counts support this clone. The rearrangement uses TRBV9 and TRBJ2-3; the match to TRBD2 covers 7 bases. Germline CDR1 and CDR2: SGDLS and YYNGEE. The length of the CDR3 is 17 residues. Trimming took 0 bases from V and 4 from J; bases not matched to a gene: 11. DNA of the CDR3: TGTGCCAGCAGCGTAGAGGGTCGGGCGGGAGATCCAGATACGCAGTATTTT. This sequence encodes CASSVEGRAGDPDTQYF.

This clone was picked up a small number of times. This chain joins TRBV4-2 and TRBJ2-3; D is perhaps TRBD1 or TRBD2 (5 bases each). Looked up from germline, CDR1 is LGHNA and CDR2 is YNFKEQ. The CDR3 totals 17 residues. V lost 2 bases and J 1 base, leaving 16 bases between the germline ends. The CDR3 region is CASSQSQGVLGTDTQYF. The CDR3 coding sequence is TGTGCCAGCAGCCAATCCCAGGGAGTCCTAGGCACAGATACGCAGTATTTT.

The J gene is TRBJ2-7, the V gene TRBV25-1; D possibly matches TRBD1 or TRBD2 (5 bases each). The CDR3 is 14 amino acids. Looked up from germline, CDR1 is MGHDK and CDR2 is SYGVNS. Trimming removed 4 bases at V and 3 bases at J, with 13 bases between. The CDR3 protein is CASSARGRIYEQYF. The DNA for the CDR3 is TGTGCCAGCAGTGCCCGGGGACGAATCTACGAGCAGTACTTC.

The V gene is TRBV4-3, the J gene TRBJ2-5, with 11 bases fitting TRBD2. CDR3 length equals 16 residues. V shed 0 bases, J shed 6 bases, and the junction held 6 bases outside the gene matches. Germline-derived CDR1 and CDR2 are LGHNA and YSLEER. CDR3 bases: TGCGCCAGCAGCCAAGATGTAGCGGGAGGGCTTAAGACCCAGTACTTC. It encodes CASSQDVAGGLKTQYF.

The rearrangement joins TRBV2 to TRBJ2-1; D might be TRBD1 or TRBD2, each matching 5 bases. The CDR3 totals 15 residues. Germline V gene lookup returns CDR1 SNHLY and CDR2 FYNNEI. V was trimmed by 6 bases and J by 5 bases, leaving 17 bases between them. The CDR3 sequence: CASRRAGTTHNEQFF. CDR3 bases: TGTGCCAGCAGAAGAGCCGGGACCACACACAATGAGCAGTTCTTC.

The chain joins TRBV15 to TRBJ2-3, with TRBD2 identical over 7 bases. The CDR3 covers 13 residues. Germline-derived CDR1 and CDR2 are LNHNV and YYDKDF (reference sequence). V dropped 3 bases and J dropped 8; count of bases not matched to a gene: 5. CDR3 in amino acids: CATSSHGGGTQYF. In DNA form, the CDR3 reads TGTGCCACCAGCAGTCACGGCGGGGGTACGCAGTATTTT.

The V and J genes are TRBV6-5 and TRBJ2-7; 9 bases agree with TRBD1. The CDR3 extends over 13 amino acids. The V segment lost 10 bases and the J segment 5 bases; nucleotides outside the gene matches: 9. From germline, CDR1 is MNHEY and CDR2 SVGAGI. The CDR3 DNA reads as TGTGCCACCTCCGACAGGGGGGTACACGAGCAGTACTTC. Amino acids: CATSDRGVHEQYF.

This chain connects TRBV7-2 to TRBJ1-2; 9 nucleotides align to TRBD1. Germline V CDR1 and CDR2: SGHTA, FQGNSA. The CDR3 sequence is 16 residues long. V shed 5 bases and J 5 bases; nucleotides not matched to a gene: 12. DNA of the CDR3: TGTGCCAGCAGCCATGGCGAACAACAGGGGGCGTATGGCTACACCTTC. This gives the protein CASSHGEQQGAYGYTF.